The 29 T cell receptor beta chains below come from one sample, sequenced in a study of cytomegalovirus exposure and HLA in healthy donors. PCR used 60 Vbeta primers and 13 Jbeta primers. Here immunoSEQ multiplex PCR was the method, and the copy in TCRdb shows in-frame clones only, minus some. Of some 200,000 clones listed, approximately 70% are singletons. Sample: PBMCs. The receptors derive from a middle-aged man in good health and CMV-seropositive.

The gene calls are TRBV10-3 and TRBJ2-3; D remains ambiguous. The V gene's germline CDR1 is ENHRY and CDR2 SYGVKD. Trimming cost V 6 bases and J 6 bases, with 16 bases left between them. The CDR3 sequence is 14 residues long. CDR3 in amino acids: CAISELGGSDTQYF. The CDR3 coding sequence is TGTGCCATCAGCGAATTAGGCGGCAGCGATACGCAGTATTTT.

CDR3 sequence: CASSPRDRGFPSGYGYTF. The CDR3 nucleotides read TGTGCCAGCAGCCCCAGGGACAGGGGGTTTCCATCCGGCTATGGCTACACCTTC. The chain uses TRBV5-4 and TRBJ1-2, with 11 nucleotides matching TRBD1. CDR1 is SGHNT, CDR2 YYREEE, per germline (reference sequence). The CDR3 length is 18 residues. The V gene end was trimmed by 4 bases and the J gene end by 4 bases; junction bases not matched to a gene: 15.

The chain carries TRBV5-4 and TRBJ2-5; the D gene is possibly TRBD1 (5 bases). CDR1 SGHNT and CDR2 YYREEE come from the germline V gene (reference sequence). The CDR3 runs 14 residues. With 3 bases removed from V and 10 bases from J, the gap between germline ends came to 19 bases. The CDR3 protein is CASSSSTARDGQYF. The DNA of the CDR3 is TGTGCCAGCAGCTCGTCGACAGCTAGAGACGGCCAGTACTTC.

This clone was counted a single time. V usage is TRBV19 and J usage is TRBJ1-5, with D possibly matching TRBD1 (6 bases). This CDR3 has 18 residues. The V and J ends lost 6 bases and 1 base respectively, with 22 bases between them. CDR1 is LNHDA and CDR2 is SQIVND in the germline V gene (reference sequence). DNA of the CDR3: TGTGCCAGTAGGGGACAAAGGGGCGCGGGTTCAAGCAATCAGCCCCAGCATTTT. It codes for CASRGQRGAGSSNQPQHF.

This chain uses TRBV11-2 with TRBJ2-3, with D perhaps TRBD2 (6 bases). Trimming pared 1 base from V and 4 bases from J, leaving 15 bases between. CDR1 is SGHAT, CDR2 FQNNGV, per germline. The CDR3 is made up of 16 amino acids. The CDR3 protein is CASSLAGVGLADTQYF. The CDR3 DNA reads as TGTGCCAGCAGCTTAGCGGGAGTGGGGCTAGCAGATACGCAGTATTTT.

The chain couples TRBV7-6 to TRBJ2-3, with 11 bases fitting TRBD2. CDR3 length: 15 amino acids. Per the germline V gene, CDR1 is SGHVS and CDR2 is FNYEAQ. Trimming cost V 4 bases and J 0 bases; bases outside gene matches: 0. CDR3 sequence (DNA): TGTGCCAGCAGCTGGACTAGCGGGAGCACAGATACGCAGTATTTT. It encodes CASSWTSGSTDTQYF.

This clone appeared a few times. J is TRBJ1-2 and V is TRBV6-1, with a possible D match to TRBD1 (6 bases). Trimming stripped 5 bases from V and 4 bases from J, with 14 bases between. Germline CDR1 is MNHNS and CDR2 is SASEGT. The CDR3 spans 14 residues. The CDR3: CASSSHRAGYGYTF. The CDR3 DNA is TGTGCCAGCAGTTCACACAGGGCCGGCTATGGCTACACCTTC.

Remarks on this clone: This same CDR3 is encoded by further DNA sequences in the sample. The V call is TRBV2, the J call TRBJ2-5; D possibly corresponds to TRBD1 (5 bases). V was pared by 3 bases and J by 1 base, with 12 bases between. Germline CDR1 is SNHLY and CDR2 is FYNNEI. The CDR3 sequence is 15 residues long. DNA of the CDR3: TGTGCCAGCAGTGAGGTCAGACAGTTCCAAGAGACCCAGTACTTC. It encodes CASSEVRQFQETQYF.

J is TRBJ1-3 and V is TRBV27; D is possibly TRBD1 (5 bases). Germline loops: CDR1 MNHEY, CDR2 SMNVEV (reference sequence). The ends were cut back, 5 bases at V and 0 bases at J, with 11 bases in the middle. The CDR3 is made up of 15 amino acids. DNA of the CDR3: TGTGCCAGCAGTCTGACAGTCGGCTCTGGAAACACCATATATTTT. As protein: CASSLTVGSGNTIYF.

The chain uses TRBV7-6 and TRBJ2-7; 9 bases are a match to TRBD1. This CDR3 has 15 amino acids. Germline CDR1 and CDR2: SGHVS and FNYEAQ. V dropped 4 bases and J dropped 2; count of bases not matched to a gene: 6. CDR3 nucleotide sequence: TGTGCCAGCAGCTCACAGGGGGCGGGCGCCTACGAGCAGTACTTC. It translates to CASSSQGAGAYEQYF.

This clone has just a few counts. Here the CDR3 DNA reads TGTGCCAGCAGGTATCGACAGAATTCACCCCTCCACTTT. It codes for CASRYRQNSPLHF. The chain couples TRBV6-5 to TRBJ1-6; a weak D match, TRBD1 (5 bases). Germline V gene lookup returns CDR1 MNHEY and CDR2 SVGAGI. The CDR3 totals 13 residues. Trimming stripped 6 bases from V and 7 bases from J, with 10 bases between.

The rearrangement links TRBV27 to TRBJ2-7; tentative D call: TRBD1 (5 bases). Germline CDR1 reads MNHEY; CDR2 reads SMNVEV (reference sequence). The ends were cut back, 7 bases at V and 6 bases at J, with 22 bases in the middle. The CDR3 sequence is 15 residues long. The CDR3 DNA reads TGTGCCAGCACTCGTAAAGCAGGGTTGGGCGGCGAGCAGTACTTC. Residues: CASTRKAGLGGEQYF.

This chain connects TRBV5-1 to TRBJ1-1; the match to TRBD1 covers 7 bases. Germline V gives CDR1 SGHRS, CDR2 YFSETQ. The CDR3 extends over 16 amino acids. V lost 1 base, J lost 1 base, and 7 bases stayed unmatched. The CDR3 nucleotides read TGCGCCAGCAGCTTGTATGAAAACAGGGGGAACACTGAAGCTTTCTTT. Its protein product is CASSLYENRGNTEAFF.

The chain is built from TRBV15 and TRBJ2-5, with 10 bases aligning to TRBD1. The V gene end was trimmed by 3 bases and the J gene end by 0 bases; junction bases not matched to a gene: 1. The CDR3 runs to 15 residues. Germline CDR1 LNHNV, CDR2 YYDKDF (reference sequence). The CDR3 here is CATSRDRGYQETQYF. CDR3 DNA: TGTGCCACCAGCAGGGACAGGGGGTACCAAGAGACCCAGTACTTC.

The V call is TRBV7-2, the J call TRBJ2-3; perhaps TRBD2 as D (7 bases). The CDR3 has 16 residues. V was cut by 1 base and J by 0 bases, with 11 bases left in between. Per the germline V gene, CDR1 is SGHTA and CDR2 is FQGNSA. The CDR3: CASSLVAGASTDTQYF. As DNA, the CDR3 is TGTGCCAGCAGCTTAGTCGCGGGGGCTAGCACAGATACGCAGTATTTT.

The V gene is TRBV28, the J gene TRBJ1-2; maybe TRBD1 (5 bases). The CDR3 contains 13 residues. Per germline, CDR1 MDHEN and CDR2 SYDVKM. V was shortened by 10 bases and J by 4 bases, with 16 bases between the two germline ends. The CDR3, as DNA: TGTGCCATTGGGAGGGGCGGCGTCTATGGCTACACCTTC. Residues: CAIGRGGVYGYTF.

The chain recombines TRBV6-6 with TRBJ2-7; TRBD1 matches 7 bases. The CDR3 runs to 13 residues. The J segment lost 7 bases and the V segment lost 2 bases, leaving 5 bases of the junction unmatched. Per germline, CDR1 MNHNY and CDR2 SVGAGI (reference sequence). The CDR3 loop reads CASSYADRAEQYF. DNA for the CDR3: TGTGCCAGCAGTTACGCCGACAGGGCTGAGCAGTACTTC.

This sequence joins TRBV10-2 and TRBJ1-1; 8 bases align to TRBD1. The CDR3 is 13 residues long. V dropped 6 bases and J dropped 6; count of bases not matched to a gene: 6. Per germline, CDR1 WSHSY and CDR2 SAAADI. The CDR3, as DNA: TGCGCCAGCAGCCCGGACAGGGTGGCTGAAGCTTTCTTT. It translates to CASSPDRVAEAFF.

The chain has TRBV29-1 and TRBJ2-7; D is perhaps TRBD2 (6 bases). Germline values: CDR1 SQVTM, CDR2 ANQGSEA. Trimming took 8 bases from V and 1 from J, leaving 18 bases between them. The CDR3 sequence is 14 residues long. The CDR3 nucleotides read TGCAGCCCCCTCGGGGGTAGTGGTTCCTACGAGCAGTACTTC. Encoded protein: CSPLGGSGSYEQYF.

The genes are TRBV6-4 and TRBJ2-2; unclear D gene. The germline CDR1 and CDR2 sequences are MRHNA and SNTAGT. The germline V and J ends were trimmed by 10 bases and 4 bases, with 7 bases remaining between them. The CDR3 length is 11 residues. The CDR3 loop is CAIHSTGELFF. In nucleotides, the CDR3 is TGTGCCATACACAGCACCGGGGAGCTGTTTTTT.

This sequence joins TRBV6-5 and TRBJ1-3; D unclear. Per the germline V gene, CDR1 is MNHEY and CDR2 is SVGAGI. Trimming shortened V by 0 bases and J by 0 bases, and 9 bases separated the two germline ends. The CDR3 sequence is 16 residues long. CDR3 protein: CASSYSGRDSGNTIYF. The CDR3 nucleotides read TGTGCCAGCAGTTACTCCGGACGGGACTCTGGAAACACCATATATTTT.

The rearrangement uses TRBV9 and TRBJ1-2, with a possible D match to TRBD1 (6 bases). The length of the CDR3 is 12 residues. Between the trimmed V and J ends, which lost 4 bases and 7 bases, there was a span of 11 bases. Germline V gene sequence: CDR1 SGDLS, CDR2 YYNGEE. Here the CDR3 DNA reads TGTGCCAGCAGCTCCCAGGGGTGTGGCTACACCTTC. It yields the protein CASSSQGCGYTF.

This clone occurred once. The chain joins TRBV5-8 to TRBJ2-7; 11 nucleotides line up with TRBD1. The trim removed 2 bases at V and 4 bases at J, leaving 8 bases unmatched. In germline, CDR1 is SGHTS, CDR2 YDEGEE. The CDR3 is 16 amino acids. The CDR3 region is CASSFWPGQGEYEQYF. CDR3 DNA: TGTGCCAGCAGCTTTTGGCCGGGACAGGGGGAATACGAGCAGTACTTC.

The CDR3 region is CASSLRTSANYEQYF. CDR3 nucleotide sequence: TGTGCCAGCAGCTTAAGGACTAGCGCCAACTACGAGCAGTACTTC. The V call is TRBV7-2, the J call TRBJ2-7; 9 bases fit TRBD2. This CDR3 contains 15 residues. The J segment lost 3 bases and the V segment lost 2 bases, leaving 5 bases of the junction unmatched. Germline CDR1 SGHTA, CDR2 FQGNSA.

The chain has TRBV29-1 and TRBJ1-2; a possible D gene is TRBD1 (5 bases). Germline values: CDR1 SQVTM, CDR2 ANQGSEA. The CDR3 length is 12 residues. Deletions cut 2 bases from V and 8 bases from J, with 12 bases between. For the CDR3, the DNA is TGCAGCGTTGAACTCTCGGGGGACGGCTACACCTTC. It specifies CSVELSGDGYTF.

The CDR3 is CASSQDRSLSNEQYF. DNA for the CDR3: TGCGCCAGCAGCCAAGATCGCTCTTTATCTAACGAGCAGTACTTC. The chain links TRBV4-3 to TRBJ2-7; D unresolved. Germline CDR1 and CDR2: LGHNA and YSLEER. With 0 bases removed from V and 5 bases from J, the gap between germline ends came to 14 bases. This CDR3 comprises 15 residues.

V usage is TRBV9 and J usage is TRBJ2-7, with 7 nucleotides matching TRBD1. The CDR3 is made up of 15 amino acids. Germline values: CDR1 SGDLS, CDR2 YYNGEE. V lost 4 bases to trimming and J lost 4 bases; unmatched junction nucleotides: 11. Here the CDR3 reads CASSRTGAASYEQYF. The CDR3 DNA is TGTGCCAGCAGCCGCACAGGGGCCGCTTCTTACGAGCAGTACTTC.

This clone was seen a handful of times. The CDR3 reads CASSQDGRGNTEAFF. The CDR3 DNA reads TGCGCCAGCAGCCAAGATGGCAGGGGTAACACTGAAGCTTTCTTT. The rearrangement links TRBV4-3 to TRBJ1-1; D may be TRBD1 (6 bases). The V gene's germline CDR1 is LGHNA and CDR2 YSLEER. This CDR3 is built from 15 residues. V dropped 0 bases and J dropped 2 bases, with 10 bases sitting between them.

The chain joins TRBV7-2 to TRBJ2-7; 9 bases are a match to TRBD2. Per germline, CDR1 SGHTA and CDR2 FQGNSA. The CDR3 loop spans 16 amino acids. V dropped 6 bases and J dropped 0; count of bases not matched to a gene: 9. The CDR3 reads CASSLSGGRSSYEQYF. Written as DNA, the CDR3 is TGTGCCAGCAGTTTAAGCGGGGGGCGGAGCTCCTACGAGCAGTACTTC.